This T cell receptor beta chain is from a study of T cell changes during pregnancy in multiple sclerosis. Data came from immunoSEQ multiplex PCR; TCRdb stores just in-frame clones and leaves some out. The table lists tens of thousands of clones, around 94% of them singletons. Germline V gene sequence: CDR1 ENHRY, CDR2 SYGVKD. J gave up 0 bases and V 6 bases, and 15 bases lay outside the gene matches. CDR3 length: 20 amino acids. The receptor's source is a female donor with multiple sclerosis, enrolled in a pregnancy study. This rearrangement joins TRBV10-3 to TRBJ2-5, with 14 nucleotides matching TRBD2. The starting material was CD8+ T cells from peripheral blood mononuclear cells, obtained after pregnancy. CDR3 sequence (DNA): TGTGCCATCAGCGACCTCGGGACTAGCGGGAGAGCTGAGTACCAAGAGACCCAGTACTTC. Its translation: CAISDLGTSGRAEYQETQYF.